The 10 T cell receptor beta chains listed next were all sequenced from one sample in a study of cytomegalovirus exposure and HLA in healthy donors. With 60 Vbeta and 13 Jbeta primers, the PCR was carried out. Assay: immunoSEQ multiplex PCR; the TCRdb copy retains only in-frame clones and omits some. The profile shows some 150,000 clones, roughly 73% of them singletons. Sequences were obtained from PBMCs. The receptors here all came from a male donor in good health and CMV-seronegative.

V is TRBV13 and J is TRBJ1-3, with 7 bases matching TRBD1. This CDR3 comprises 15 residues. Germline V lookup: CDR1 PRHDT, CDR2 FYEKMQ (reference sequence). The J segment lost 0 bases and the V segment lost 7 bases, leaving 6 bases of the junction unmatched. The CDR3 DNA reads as TGTGCCAGCACTATCGACAGGGACTCTGGAAACACCATATATTTT. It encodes CASTIDRDSGNTIYF.

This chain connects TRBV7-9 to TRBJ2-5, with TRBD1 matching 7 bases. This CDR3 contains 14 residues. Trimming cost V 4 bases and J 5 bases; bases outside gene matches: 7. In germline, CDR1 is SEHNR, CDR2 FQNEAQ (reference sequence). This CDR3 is CASSSSTGTETQYF. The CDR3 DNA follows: TGTGCCAGCAGCTCATCGACAGGGACCGAGACCCAGTACTTC.

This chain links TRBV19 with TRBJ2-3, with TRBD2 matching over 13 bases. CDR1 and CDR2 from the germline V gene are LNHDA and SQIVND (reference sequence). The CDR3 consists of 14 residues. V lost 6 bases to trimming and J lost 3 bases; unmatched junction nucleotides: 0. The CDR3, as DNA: TGTGCCAGTAGGGGACTAGCGGGAACAGATACGCAGTATTTT. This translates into CASRGLAGTDTQYF.

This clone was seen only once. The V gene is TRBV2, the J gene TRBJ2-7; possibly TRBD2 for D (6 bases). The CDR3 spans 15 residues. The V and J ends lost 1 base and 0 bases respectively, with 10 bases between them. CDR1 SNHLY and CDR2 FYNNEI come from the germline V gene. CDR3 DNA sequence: TGTGCCAGCAGTGAAGGTGGGACTGCCTCCTACGAGCAGTACTTC. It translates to CASSEGGTASYEQYF.

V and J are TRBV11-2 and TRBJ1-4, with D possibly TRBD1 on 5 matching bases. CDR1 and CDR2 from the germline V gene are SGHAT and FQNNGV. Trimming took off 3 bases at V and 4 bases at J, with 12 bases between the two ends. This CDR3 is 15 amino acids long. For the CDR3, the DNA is TGTGCCAGCAGCTTCCACGTGGACATTAATGAAAAACTGTTTTTT. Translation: CASSFHVDINEKLFF.

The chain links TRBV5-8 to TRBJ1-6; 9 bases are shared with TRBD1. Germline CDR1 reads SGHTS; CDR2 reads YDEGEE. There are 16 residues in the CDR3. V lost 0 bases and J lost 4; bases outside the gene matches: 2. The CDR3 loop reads CASSLGGQGYNSPLHF. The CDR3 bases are TGTGCCAGCAGCTTGGGGGGACAGGGTTATAATTCACCCCTCCACTTT.

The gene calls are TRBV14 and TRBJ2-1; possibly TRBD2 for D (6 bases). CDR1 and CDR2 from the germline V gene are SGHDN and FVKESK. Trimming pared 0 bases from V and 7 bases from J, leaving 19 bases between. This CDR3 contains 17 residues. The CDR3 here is CASSQDQPTSLGNEQFF. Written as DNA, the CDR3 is TGTGCCAGCAGCCAAGACCAGCCGACTAGTCTGGGGAATGAGCAGTTCTTC. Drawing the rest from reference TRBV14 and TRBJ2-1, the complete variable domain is EAGVTQFPSHSVIEKGQTVTLRCDPISGHDNLYWYRRVMGKEIKFLLHFVKESKQDESGMPNNRFLAERTGGTYSTLKVQPAELEDSGVYFCASSQDQPTSLGNEQFFGPGTRLTVL.

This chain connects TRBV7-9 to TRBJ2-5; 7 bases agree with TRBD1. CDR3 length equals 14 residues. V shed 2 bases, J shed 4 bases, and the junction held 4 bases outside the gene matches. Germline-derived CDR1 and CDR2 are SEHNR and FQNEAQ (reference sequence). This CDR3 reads CASSLQGVAETQYF. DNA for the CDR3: TGTGCCAGCAGCTTACAGGGGGTTGCAGAGACCCAGTACTTC.

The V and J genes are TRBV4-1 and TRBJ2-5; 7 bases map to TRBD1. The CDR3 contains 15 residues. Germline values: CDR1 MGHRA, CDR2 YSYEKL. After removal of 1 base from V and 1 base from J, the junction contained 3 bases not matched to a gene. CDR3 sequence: CASSQGQGFQETQYF. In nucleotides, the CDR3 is TGCGCCAGCAGCCAAGGACAGGGCTTCCAAGAGACCCAGTACTTC.

The chain's CDR3 is CASRPRLTDSSGYTF. CDR3 sequence (DNA): TGTGCCAGCCGACCAAGACTCACGGACTCCAGTGGCTACACCTTC. The chain uses TRBV7-2 and TRBJ1-2, with D unresolved. V was cut by 8 bases and J by 7 bases, with 23 bases left in between. Germline CDR1 is SGHTA and CDR2 is FQGNSA. This CDR3 has 15 amino acids. The complete variable domain, with remaining parts taken from reference TRBV7-2 and TRBJ1-2, reads GAGVSQSPSNKVTEKGKDVELRCDPISGHTALYWYRQSLGQGLEFLIYFQGNSAPDKSGLPSDRFSAERTGGSVSTLTIQRTQQEDSAVYLCASRPRLTDSSGYTFGSGTRLTVV.